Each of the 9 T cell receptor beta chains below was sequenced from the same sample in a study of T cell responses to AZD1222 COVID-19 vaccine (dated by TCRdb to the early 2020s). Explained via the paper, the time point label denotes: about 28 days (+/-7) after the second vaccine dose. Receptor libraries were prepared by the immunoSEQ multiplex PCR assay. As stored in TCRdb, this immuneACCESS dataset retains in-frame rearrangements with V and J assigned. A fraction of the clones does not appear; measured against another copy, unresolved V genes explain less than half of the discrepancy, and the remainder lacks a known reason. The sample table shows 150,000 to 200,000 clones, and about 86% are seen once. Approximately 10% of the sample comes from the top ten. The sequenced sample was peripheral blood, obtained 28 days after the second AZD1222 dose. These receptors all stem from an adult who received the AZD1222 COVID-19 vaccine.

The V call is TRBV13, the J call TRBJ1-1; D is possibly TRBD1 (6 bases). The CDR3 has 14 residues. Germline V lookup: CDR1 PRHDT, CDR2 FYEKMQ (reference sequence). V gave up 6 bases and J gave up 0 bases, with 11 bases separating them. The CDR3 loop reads CASSYRDMNTEAFF. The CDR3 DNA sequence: TGTGCCAGCAGTTATCGGGACATGAACACTGAAGCTTTCTTT. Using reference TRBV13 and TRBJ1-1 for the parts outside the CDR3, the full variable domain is AAGVIQSPRHLIKEKRETATLKCYPIPRHDTVYWYQQGPGQDPQFLISFYEKMQSDKGSIPDRFSAQQFSDYHSELNMSSLELGDSALYFCASSYRDMNTEAFFGQGTRLTVV.

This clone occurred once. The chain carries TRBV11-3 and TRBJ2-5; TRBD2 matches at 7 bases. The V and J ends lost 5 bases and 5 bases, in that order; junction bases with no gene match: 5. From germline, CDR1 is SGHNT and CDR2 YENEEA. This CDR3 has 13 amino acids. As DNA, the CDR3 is TGTGCCAGCAGCCGCGGGGGTCGGGAGACCCAGTACTTC. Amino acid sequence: CASSRGGRETQYF.

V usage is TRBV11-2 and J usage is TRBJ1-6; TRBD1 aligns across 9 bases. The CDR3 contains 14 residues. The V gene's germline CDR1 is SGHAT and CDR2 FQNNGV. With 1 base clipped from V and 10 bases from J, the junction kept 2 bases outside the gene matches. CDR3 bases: TGTGCCAGCAGCTTAGTCACAGGGGGCTCACCCCTCCACTTT. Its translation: CASSLVTGGSPLHF. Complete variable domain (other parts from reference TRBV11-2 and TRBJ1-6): EAGVAQSPRYKIIEKRQSVAFWCNPISGHATLYWYQQILGQGPKLLIQFQNNGVVDDSQLPKDRFSAERLKGVDSTLKIQPAKLEDSAVYLCASSLVTGGSPLHFGNGTRLTVT.

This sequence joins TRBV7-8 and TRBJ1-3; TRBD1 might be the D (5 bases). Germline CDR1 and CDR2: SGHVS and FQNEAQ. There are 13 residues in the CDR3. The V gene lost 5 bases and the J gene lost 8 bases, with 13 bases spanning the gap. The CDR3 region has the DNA TGTGCCAGCAGCCCGGACGGGGGAGACACCATATATTTT. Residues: CASSPDGGDTIYF.

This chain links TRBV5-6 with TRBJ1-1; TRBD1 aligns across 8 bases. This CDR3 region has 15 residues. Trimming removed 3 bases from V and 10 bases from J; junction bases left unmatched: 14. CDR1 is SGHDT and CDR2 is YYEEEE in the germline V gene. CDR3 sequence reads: CASSYRDRYLLGAFF. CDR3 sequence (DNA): TGTGCCAGCAGCTACCGGGACAGGTACTTATTAGGAGCTTTCTTT.

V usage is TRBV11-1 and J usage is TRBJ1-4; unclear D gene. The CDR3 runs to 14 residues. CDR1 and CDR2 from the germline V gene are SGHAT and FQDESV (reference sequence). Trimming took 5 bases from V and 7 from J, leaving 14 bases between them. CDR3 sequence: CASSLWRDSEKLFF. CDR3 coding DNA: TGTGCCAGCAGCCTGTGGAGGGATAGTGAAAAACTGTTTTTT.

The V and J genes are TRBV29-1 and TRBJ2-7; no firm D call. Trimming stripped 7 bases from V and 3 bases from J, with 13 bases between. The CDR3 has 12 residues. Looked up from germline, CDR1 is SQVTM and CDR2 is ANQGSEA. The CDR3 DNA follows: TGCAGCGCTTCCAGAGATGGCTACGAGCAGTACTTC. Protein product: CSASRDGYEQYF.

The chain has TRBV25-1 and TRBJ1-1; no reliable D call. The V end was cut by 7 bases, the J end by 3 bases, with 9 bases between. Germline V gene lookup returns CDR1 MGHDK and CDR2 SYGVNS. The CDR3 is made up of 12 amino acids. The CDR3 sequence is CASIGLYTEAFF. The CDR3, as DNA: TGTGCCAGCATCGGGCTTTACACTGAAGCTTTCTTT.

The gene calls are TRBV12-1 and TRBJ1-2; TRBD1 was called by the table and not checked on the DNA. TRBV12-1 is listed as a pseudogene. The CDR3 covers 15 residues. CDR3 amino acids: CASSFGRGRVYGYTF. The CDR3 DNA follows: TGTGCCAGCAGCTTTGGTAGGGGCCGTGTCTATGGCTACACCTTC.